This T cell receptor (beta chain) was identified during a study of T-cell memory formation after mild COVID-19 (dated by TCRdb to the early 2020s). Regarding the complete study: Most TCR sequence clusters were specific to one of the two donors. Longitudinal TCRalpha and TCRbeta repertoire sequencing tracked T-cell clones expanding and contracting after mild COVID-19 in a couple of donors. Two young, previously healthy adult volunteers, one female and one male, were included in the cohort.

Sequencing relied on an Illumina NovaSeq 6000. cDNA libraries for TCRalpha and TCRbeta were prepared by 5'RACE using constant-segment primers, with sample barcodes and unique molecular identifiers added. Trizol reagent was used to extract RNA from every sample. Amplification of the libraries took two PCR steps, and the second step added a second sample barcode plus Illumina TruSeq adapters. Sequencing of libraries was performed on an Illumina NovaSeq with 2 x 150 bp paired-end reads. From the authors' description of their analysis: Reads were demultiplexed and collapsed into UMI-guided consensus sequences with migec v1.2.7. With mixcr v2.1.11, UMI consensuses were aligned to TRA and TRB V and J templates and assembled into clonotypes. Clonotypes were classified as expanded or contracted when called significant by both edgeR and NoisET, with noise models trained on biological replicates. edgeR calls used a false discovery rate-adjusted p below 0.01 and a log2 fold-change threshold of 1. As an exploratory analysis of dynamics, max-normalized trajectories of the 1000 most abundant clonotypes were examined by PCA with hierarchical clustering. Each responding clone was given a CD4 or CD8 phenotype based on the CD4+ and CD8+ repertoires, which had been sequenced separately. The public sequencing data were trimmed at Q25 with fastp and processed into clonotypes with MiXCR by TCRdb, which kept only in-frame beta chains. Each CDR3 protein appears once, grouped with its most common genes and DNA. None of the V and J calls come from the authors' own analysis; TCRdb made them. For this sample the table gives around 210,000 distinct CDR3 sequences, of which about 9.2% were detected only once. The top ten clones comprise roughly 4% of the sample.

Ficoll-Paque density gradient centrifugation was used to isolate PBMCs. General conclusions and limits of the study: Only two mild cases were covered by the study, and larger cohorts that include severe cases with pre-infection samples were considered necessary. Contracting CD4+ clones turned up mainly in the CM and EM memory subsets, whereas EMRA was where CD8+ clones were enriched. Some responding clones were detected in pre-infection memory, suggesting pre-existing cross-reactive memory T cells joined the SARS-CoV-2 response. Whether the second-wave clones peaking on day 37 were SARS-CoV-2 specific was not confirmed. From day 15 to 85, contracting clones showed balanced CD4/CD8 phenotypes, whereas a second wave of clones that expanded from day 15 to 37 leaned towards CD4+.

Spanning cysteine to phenylalanine, the CDR3 consists of 13 amino acids. Just CDR3 DNA is preserved here, 39 bases in frame from base 1. CDR1 and CDR2, looked up from the germline V gene (reference sequence), are MNHNY and SVGAGI. V sheds 4 bases and J sheds 7 bases, leaving 13 bases between their ends. Note on this clonotype: What antigen it recognizes has not been identified. Base qualities are not provided; no much larger clone lies one nucleotide away.

The clonotype originates from a man in his late teens or twenties who had mild COVID-19 (a few samples of this study predate the infection). The sample titles of this study are shuffled in the database, so cell type and time point are left out; the donor was told from shared clones. The chain uses TRBV6-6 and TRBJ1-2; TRBD1 is a possible D gene, resting on 5 matching bases. Specimen: PBMCs or a T cell subset sorted from them (not recorded which). The CDR3 in this case is CASSSVRVSGYTF. At the DNA level, the sequence is TGTGCCAGCAGTTCAGTCAGGGTGTCTGGCTACACCTTC.